Listed below are T cell receptor beta chains from one sample, sequenced in a study of OX40 agonist ivuxolimab in advanced cancers. Profiling relied on immunoSEQ multiplex PCR, and the TCRdb table lists in-frame clones only, not all of them. The sample consists of tens of thousands of clones, around 90% of them appearing once. The input for sequencing was CD4+ or CD8+ T cells sorted from blood, taken in a trial of the OX40 agonist ivuxolimab. These TCRs come from an adult with an advanced solid tumor such as melanoma, head and neck, liver or kidney cancer. The CDR3 runs from the conserved cysteine through the conserved F or W. The order of the fields is D gene, V gene, J gene, clone size, CDR3 DNA, CDR3 protein. The D gene is left open where the match is weak. Rows may omit the clone size; those that give it use once, few, many or a size class.

D: -; V: TRBV18; J: TRBJ2-3; size: -; DNA: TGTGCCAGCTCACCTGCGAGGGCAGATACGCAGTATTTT; CDR3: CASSPARADTQYF
D: TRBD1; V: TRBV28; J: TRBJ1-2; size: -; DNA: TGTGCCAGCAGGCCACTAGACAGGGGGTCGGGCTACACCTTC; CDR3: CASRPLDRGSGYTF
D: -; V: TRBV18; J: TRBJ2-3; size: -; DNA: TGTGCCAGCTCACCCCTAAGCGCAGATACGCAGTATTTT; CDR3: CASSPLSADTQYF
D: -; V: TRBV19; J: TRBJ2-2; size: once; DNA: TGTGCCAGCAGTCCGAAACACTCCTCGAACACCGGGGAGCTGTTTTTT; CDR3: CASSPKHSSNTGELFF
D: -; V: TRBV9; J: TRBJ2-1; size: -; DNA: TGTGCCAGCAGCGCCACGGGGGGCGGGACAGTGTCAAGAGAGCAGTTCTTC; CDR3: CASSATGGGTVSREQFF
D: -; V: TRBV7-2; J: TRBJ2-3; size: few; DNA: TGTGCCAGCAGCTTAGGAGTGGCTAGCACAGATACGCAGTATTTT; CDR3: CASSLGVASTDTQYF
D: -; V: TRBV18; J: TRBJ2-7; size: -; DNA: TGTGCCAGCTCACCAGAGGGACACCCTACCTACGAGCAGTACTTC; CDR3: CASSPEGHPTYEQYF
D: -; V: TRBV5-6; J: TRBJ2-3; size: few; DNA: TGTGCCAGCAGCAGACTGACACGACTGCGGGATACGCAGTATTTT; CDR3: CASSRLTRLRDTQYF
D: TRBD1; V: TRBV18; J: TRBJ2-5; size: -; DNA: TGTGCCAGCTCACCAATCGACAGGGTCGGAGAGACCCAGTACTTC; CDR3: CASSPIDRVGETQYF
D: TRBD1; V: TRBV4-1; J: TRBJ1-4; size: -; DNA: TGCGCCAGCAGCCAAGATGGGACAGTCAACTTCGGAAAACTGTTTTTT; CDR3: CASSQDGTVNFGKLFF
D: -; V: TRBV7-9; J: TRBJ2-5; size: -; DNA: TGTGCCAGCAGCTTAGAGTGGGCCCAAGGGACCCAGTACTTC; CDR3: CASSLEWAQGTQYF
D: -; V: TRBV11-3; J: TRBJ2-1; size: -; DNA: TGTGCCAGCAGCTCGGACCAGCTAGGGGATGAGCAGTTCTTC; CDR3: CASSSDQLGDEQFF
D: TRBD1; V: TRBV30; J: TRBJ1-5; size: few; DNA: TGTGCCTGGAGTCGGACAGGGGATCAGCCCCAGCATTTT; CDR3: CAWSRTGDQPQHF
D: TRBD2; V: TRBV14; J: TRBJ2-1; size: once; DNA: TGTGCCAGCAGCTACGGGACTAGCGCGTACAATGAGCAGTTCTTC; CDR3: CASSYGTSAYNEQFF
D: -; V: TRBV10-1; J: TRBJ1-1; size: -; DNA: TGCGCCAGCAGTGGTCAGAGTAACACTGAAGCTTTCTTT; CDR3: CASSGQSNTEAFF
D: -; V: TRBV10-3; J: TRBJ1-2; size: -; DNA: TGTGCCATCAGTGAGTCATTGGTCAAAGCTAACTATGGCTACACCTTC; CDR3: CAISESLVKANYGYTF
D: -; V: TRBV6-5; J: TRBJ2-6; size: -; DNA: TGTGCCAGCAGAGGGAGCTCTGGGGCCAACGTCCTGACTTTC; CDR3: CASRGSSGANVLTF
D: -; V: TRBV28; J: TRBJ1-1; size: few; DNA: TGTGCCAGCACCCCTTCGATGGAGATGAACACTGAAGCTTTCTTT; CDR3: CASTPSMEMNTEAFF
D: TRBD1; V: TRBV4-1; J: TRBJ2-7; size: -; DNA: TGCGCCAGCAGCCAAGAGGCAACAGGGGTATACGAGCAGTACTTC; CDR3: CASSQEATGVYEQYF
D: -; V: TRBV7-2; J: TRBJ1-1; size: -; DNA: TGTGCCAGCAGCTTAGTGGCAGGGGCGAACACTGAAGCTTTCTTT; CDR3: CASSLVAGANTEAFF
D: -; V: TRBV7-6; J: TRBJ2-3; size: -; DNA: TGTGCCACCGAAGGGGTCCCCACAGATACGCAGTATTTT; CDR3: CATEGVPTDTQYF
D: -; V: TRBV7-9; J: TRBJ2-3; size: -; DNA: TGTGCCAGCTCCGGAAAAGATACGCAGTATTTT; CDR3: CASSGKDTQYF
D: TRBD2; V: TRBV7-3; J: TRBJ2-7; size: -; DNA: TGCGCCAGCAGCCAAGTCGGGGAGGGCCCCTACGAGCAGTACTTC; CDR3: CASSQVGEGPYEQYF
D: TRBD2; V: TRBV29-1; J: TRBJ2-3; size: -; DNA: TGCAGCGTTGAAACCCAGGGACTAGCGGGAGGGCCAGCAGATACGCAGTATTTT; CDR3: CSVETQGLAGGPADTQYF
D: -; V: TRBV15; J: TRBJ2-7; size: -; DNA: TGTGCCACCAGCAGGAGGGGCGGGCCAAGCTCCTACGAGCAGTACTTC; CDR3: CATSRRGGPSSYEQYF
D: -; V: TRBV5-1; J: TRBJ2-5; size: -; DNA: TGCGCCAGCAGCTTGGCCGCTAGTAAAGAGACCCAGTACTTC; CDR3: CASSLAASKETQYF
D: TRBD1; V: TRBV7-6; J: TRBJ1-5; size: -; DNA: TGTGCCAGCAGCCCGGGACAGGGTTTTGGTCAGCCCCAGCATTTT; CDR3: CASSPGQGFGQPQHF
D: -; V: TRBV9; J: TRBJ2-2; size: -; DNA: TGTGCCAGCAGCCCAACGACAGGGAACACCGGGGAGCTGTTTTTT; CDR3: CASSPTTGNTGELFF
D: -; V: TRBV30; J: TRBJ2-7; size: -; DNA: TGTGCCTGGAGTGCTTCAGGCTACGAGCAGTACTTC; CDR3: CAWSASGYEQYF
D: -; V: TRBV6-5; J: TRBJ1-4; size: -; DNA: TGTGCCAGCAGTTTTGGGGCTTCTAATGAAAAACTGTTTTTT; CDR3: CASSFGASNEKLFF
D: -; V: TRBV10-2; J: TRBJ1-5; size: -; DNA: TGCGCCAGCAGTGAGTCGATCCGGGGCAATCAGCCCCAGCATTTT; CDR3: CASSESIRGNQPQHF